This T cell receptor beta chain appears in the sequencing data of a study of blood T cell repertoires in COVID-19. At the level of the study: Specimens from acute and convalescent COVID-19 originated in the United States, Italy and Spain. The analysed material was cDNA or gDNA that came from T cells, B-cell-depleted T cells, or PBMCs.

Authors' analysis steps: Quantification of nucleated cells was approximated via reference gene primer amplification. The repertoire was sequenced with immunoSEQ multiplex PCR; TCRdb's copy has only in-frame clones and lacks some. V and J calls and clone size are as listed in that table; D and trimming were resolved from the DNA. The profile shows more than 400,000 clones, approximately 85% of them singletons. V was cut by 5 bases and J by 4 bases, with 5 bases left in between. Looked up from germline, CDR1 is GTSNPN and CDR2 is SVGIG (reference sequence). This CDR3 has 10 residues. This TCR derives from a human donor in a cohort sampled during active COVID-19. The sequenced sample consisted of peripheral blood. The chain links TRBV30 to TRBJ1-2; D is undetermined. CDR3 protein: CAWYGYGYTF. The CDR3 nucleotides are TGTGCCTGGTACGGCTATGGCTACACCTTC.